This T cell receptor beta chain was observed in a study of T cell responses to AZD1222 COVID-19 vaccine. Study-level findings and limits: Clonal diversity may have been underestimated in mostly white British donors. Baseline serostatus was positive in only six AZD1222 recipients.

Pooling of second doses given at about 4 or about 12 weeks was done. CDR1 and CDR2 (germline): SGHNT, YYREEE (reference sequence). The CDR3 sequence is 15 residues long. V was trimmed by 0 bases and J by 9 bases, leaving 16 bases between them. To note about this clone: The antigen is not known.

TCRdb keeps only in-frame clones here, not all; method: immunoSEQ multiplex PCR. The table includes more than 90,000 clones, around nine tenths detected once. The sample consisted of peripheral blood, taken 28 days after the second AZD1222 dose. This chain uses TRBV5-4 with TRBJ2-4; weak D call: TRBD2 (7 bases). The sequence derives from an adult who received the AZD1222 COVID-19 vaccine. The CDR3 DNA follows: TGTGCCAGCAGCTTGGTGGGGGGGGGCGATGCCATTCAGTACTTC. It specifies CASSLVGGGDAIQYF.